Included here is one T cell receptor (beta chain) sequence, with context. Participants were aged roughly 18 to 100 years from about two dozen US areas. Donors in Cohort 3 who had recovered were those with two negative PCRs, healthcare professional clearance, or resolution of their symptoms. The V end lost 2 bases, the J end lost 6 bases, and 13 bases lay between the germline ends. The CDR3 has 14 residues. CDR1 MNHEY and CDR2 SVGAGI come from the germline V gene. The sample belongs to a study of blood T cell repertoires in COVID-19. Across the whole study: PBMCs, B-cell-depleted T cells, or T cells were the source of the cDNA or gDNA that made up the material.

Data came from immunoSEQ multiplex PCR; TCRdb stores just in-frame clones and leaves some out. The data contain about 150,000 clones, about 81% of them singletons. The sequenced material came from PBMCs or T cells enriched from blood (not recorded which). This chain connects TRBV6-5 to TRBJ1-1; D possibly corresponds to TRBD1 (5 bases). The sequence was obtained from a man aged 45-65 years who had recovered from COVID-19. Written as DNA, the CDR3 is TGTGCCAGCAGTTACAGGCAGGGAAATGCTGAAGCTTTCTTT. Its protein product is CASSYRQGNAEAFF.